The sequence of this T cell receptor (beta chain) was determined in a study of spatial heterogeneity in lung cancer (dated by TCRdb to about 2019). Background on the whole study: The donors were about 65 patients from the lung TRACERx cohort who had early-stage, untreated non-small cell lung cancer. At surgery, hundreds of tumor regions, roughly 62 matched nontumor lung samples and 56 PBMC samples were TCR-sequenced for both alpha and beta chains. TCR repertoire features were related to nonsynonymous mutation counts determined by whole-exome sequencing of tumor tissue. The study quantitatively compared TCR alpha and beta repertoires across multiple tumor regions, matched nontumor lung and blood in non-small cell lung cancer. Follow-up PBMC samples were sequenced whenever available, with the median time to follow-up being two to three years after resection. In the raw uncorrected reads, each unique combination of TCR and UMI appeared more than ten times on average. More beta-chain than alpha-chain transcripts were consistently detected, likely reflecting higher beta-chain transcript abundance. What the authors observed across the whole study: Ubiquitous expanded tumor TCRs showed up in blood more often at tumor resection than at routine follow-up. Additional single-cell paired TCR alpha and beta sequencing was considered necessary to confirm, at a functional level, the hypothesis that regional TCRs recognize regional mutations. Only roughly 15 patients were included in the comparisons of baseline and follow-up blood repertoires.

Including cysteine and phenylalanine, the CDR3 has 14 amino acids. Kept here is only the CDR3 DNA, which spans 42 bases and is read in frame from base 1. The germline V gene provides CDR1 SGHTA and CDR2 FQGNSA. The germline ends are 12 bases apart after V is trimmed by 5 bases and J by 5 bases. The library relied on 5' RACE. These reads were obtained on a NextSeq 500. To allow correction of PCR and sequencing errors, the TCR library protocol tagged every TCR cDNA molecule with a unique molecular identifier. Per the original workflow: TCR identification, UMI-based error correction and CDR3 extraction were all carried out with Decombinator tools. TCRs above a frequency of 2 per 1,000, corresponding to the top 1% of the tumor frequency distribution, were defined as expanded. Renyi diversity was computed with the R vegan package after each repertoire had been subsampled 100 times to 5,000 TCRs. CDR3 similarity networks were built from amino acid triplet string-kernel similarity, connecting CDR3s with pairwise similarity above 0.82. The public sequencing data were trimmed at Q25 with fastp and processed into clonotypes with MiXCR by TCRdb, which kept only in-frame beta chains. Each CDR3 protein appears once, grouped with its most common genes and DNA. The V and J calls shown here were made by TCRdb, not taken from the authors' results. This sample has roughly 17,000 distinct CDR3 sequences in its table, and approximately 11% of those were observed once. 30% to 45% of the sample is held by the ten biggest clonotypes.

The sample's time point label is to be understood as: blood at routine non-recurrence follow-up after resection. Whole RNA extracted from tumor and nontumor lung tissue, or from cryopreserved PBMC samples, was used for TCR sequencing without cell sorting. Only patients with enough RNA available from two or more tumor regions were chosen for TCR sequencing. Notes on this clonotype: The antigen it binds to is not known. No base quality information exists; no much larger clone differs at one position.

The specimen was PBMCs, collected at follow-up. Recombination linked TRBV7-2 to TRBJ2-2; TRBD1 is a possible D gene, resting on 6 matching bases. This sequence was found in a female donor with early-stage non-small cell lung cancer. The CDR3 region: CASSLAQGTGELFF. The nucleotide sequence reads TGTGCCAGCAGCCTTGCCCAGGGGACCGGGGAGCTGTTTTTT.